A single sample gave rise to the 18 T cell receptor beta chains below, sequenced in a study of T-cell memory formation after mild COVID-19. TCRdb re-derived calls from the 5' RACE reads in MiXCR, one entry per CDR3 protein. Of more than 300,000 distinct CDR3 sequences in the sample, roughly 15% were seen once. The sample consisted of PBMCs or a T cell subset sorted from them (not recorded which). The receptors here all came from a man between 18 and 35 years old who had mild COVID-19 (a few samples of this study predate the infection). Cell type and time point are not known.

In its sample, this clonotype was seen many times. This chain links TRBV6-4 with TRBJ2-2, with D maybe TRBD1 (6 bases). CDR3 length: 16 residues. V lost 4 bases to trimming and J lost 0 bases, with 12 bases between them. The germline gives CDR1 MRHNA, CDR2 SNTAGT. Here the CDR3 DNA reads TGTGCCAGCAGTGTTGCACAGGGCGCGAACACCGGGGAGCTGTTTTTT. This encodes CASSVAQGANTGELFF.

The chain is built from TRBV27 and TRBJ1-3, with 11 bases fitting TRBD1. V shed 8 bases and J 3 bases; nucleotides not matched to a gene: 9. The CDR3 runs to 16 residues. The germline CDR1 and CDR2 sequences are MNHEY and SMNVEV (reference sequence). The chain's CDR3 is CASRTGGGYGGNTIYF. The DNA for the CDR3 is TGTGCCAGCCGGACAGGGGGCGGTTACGGTGGAAACACCATATATTTT.

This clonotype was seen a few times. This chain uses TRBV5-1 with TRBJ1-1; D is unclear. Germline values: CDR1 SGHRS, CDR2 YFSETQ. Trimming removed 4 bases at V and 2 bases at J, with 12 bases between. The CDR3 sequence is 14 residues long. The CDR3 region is CASSPNPVNTEAFF. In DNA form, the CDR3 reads TGCGCCAGCAGCCCCAACCCCGTAAACACTGAAGCTTTCTTT.

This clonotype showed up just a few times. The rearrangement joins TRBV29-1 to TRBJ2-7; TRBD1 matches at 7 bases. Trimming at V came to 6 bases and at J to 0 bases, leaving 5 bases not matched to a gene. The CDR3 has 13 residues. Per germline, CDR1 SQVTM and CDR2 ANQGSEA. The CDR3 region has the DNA TGCAGCGTCCGGACAGGCAGCTCCTACGAGCAGTACGTC. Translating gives CSVRTGSSYEQYV.

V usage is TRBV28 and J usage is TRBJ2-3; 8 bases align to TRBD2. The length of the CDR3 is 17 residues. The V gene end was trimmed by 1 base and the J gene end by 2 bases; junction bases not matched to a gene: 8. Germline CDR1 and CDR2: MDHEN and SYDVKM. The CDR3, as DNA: TGTGCCAGCAGTTTATTTAAACTAGCGGTGGACACAGATACGCAGTATTTT. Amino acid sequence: CASSLFKLAVDTDTQYF. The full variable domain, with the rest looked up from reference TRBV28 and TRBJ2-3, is DVKVTQSSRYLVKRTGEKVFLECVQDMDHENMFWYRQDPGLGLRLIYFSYDVKMKEKGDIPEGYSVSREKKERFSLILESASTNQTSMYLCASSLFKLAVDTDTQYFGPGTRLTVL.

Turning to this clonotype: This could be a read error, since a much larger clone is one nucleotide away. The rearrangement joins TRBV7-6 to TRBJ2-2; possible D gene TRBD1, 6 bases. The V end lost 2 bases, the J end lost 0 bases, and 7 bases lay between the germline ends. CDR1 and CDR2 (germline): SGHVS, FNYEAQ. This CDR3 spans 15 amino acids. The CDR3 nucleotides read TGTGCCAGCAGCTTACAGGGGTCGAACACCGGGGAGCTGTTTTTT. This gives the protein CASSLQGSNTGELFF. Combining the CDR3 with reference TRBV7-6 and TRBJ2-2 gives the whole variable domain GAGVSQSPRYKVTKRGQDVALRCDPISGHVSLYWYRQALGQGPEFLTYFNYEAQQDKSGLPNDRFSAERPEGSISTLTIQRTEQRDSAMYRCASSLQGSNTGELFFGEGSRLTVL.

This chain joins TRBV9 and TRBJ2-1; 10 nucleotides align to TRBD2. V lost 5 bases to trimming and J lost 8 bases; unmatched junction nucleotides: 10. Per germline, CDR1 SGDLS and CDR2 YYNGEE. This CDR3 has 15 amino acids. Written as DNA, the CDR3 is TGTGCCAGCAGAGTAAGCGGGGGGGCTACGGATGAGCAGTTCTTC. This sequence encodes CASRVSGGATDEQFF.

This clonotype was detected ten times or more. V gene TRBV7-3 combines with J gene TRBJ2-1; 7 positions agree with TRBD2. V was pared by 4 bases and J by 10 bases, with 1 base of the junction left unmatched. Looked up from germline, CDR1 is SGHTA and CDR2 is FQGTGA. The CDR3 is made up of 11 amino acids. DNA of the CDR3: TGTGCCAGCAGCTCCGGGGGGGAGCAGTTCTTC. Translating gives CASSSGGEQFF.

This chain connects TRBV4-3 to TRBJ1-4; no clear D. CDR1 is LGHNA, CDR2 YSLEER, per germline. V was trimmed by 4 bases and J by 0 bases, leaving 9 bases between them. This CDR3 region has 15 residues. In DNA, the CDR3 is TGCGCCAGCAGCCGGGCGAGGGCAACTAATGAAAAACTGTTTTTT. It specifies CASSRARATNEKLFF.

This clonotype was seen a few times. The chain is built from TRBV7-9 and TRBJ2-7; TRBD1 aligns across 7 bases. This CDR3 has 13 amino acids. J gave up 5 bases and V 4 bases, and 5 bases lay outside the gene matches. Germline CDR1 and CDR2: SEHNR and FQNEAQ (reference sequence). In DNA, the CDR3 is TGTGCCAGCAGCTCCCGGGACAGCAACGAGCAGTACGTC. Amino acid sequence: CASSSRDSNEQYV.

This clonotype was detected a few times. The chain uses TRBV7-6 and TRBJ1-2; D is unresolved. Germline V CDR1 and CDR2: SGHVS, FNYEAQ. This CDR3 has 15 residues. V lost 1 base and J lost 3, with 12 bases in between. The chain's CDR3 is CASSLGPGLDYGYTF. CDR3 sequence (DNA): TGTGCCAGCAGCTTAGGTCCGGGGTTGGACTATGGCTACACCTTC.

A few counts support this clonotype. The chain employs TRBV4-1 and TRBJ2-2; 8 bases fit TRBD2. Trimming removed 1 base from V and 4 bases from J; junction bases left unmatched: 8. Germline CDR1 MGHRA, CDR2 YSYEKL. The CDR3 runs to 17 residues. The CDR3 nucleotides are TGCGCCAGCAGCCAAGGGTCCGGACGGGGGGGCACCGGGGAGCTGTTTTTT. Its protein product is CASSQGSGRGGTGELFF.

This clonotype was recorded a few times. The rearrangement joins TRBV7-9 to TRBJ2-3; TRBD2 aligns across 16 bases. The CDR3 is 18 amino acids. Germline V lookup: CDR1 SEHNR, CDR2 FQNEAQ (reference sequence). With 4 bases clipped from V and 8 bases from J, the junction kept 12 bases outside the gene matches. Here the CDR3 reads CASSSPPGLAGGLPTQYF. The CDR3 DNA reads TGTGCCAGCAGCTCACCGCCGGGACTAGCGGGGGGGCTACCTACGCAGTATTTT.

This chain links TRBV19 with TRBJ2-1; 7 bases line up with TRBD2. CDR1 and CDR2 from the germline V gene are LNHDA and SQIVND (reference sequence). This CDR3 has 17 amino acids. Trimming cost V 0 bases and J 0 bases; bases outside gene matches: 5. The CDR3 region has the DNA TGTGCCAGTAGTATAGATCCCCTAGCGGCCTCCTACAATGAGCAGTTCTTC. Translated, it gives CASSIDPLAASYNEQFF.

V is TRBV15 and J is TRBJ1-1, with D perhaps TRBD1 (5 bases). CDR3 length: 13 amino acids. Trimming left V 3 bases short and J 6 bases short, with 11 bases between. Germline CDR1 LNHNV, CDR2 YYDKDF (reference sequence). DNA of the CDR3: TGTGCCACCAGCAGGAGGGGTTTGGCTGAAGCTTTCTTT. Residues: CATSRRGLAEAFF.

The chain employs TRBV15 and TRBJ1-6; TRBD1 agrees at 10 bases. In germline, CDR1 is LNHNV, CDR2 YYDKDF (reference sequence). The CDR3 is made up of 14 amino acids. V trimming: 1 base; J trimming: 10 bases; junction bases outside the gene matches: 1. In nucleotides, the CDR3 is TGTGCCACCAGCAGAGGGACAGGGGGATCACCCCTCCACTTT. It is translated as CATSRGTGGSPLHF.

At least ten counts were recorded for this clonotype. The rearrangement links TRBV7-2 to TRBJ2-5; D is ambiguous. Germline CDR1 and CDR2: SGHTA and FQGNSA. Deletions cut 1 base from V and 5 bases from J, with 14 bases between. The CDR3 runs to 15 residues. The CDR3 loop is CASSLDPNSAETQYF. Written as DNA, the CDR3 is TGTGCCAGCAGCTTAGATCCTAATAGTGCCGAGACCCAGTACTTC.

The CDR3 sequence: CASSLGGGPMETQYF. The CDR3 DNA sequence: TGTGCCAGCAGCTTAGGCGGGGGCCCCATGGAGACCCAGTACTTC. This chain links TRBV7-6 with TRBJ2-5; D is possibly TRBD2 (7 bases). Between the trimmed V and J ends, which lost 1 base and 5 bases, there was a span of 14 bases. The CDR3 spans 15 residues. Germline loops: CDR1 SGHVS, CDR2 FNYEAQ.